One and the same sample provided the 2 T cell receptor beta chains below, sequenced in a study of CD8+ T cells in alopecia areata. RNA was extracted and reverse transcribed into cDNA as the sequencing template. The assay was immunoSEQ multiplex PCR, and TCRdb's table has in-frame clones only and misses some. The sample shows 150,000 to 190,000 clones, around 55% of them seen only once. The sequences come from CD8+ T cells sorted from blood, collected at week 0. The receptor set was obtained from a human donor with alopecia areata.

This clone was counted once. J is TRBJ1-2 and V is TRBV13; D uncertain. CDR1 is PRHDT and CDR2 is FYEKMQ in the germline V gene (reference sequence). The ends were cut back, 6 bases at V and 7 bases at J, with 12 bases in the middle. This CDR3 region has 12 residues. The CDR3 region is CASRLKGIGYTF. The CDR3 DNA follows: TGTGCCAGCAGATTAAAGGGAATTGGCTACACCTTC.

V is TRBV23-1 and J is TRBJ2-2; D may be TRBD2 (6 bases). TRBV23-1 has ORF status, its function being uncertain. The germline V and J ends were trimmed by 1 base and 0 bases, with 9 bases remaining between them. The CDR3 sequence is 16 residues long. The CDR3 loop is CASSQWRGPNTGELFF. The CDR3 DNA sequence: TGCGCCAGCAGTCAATGGCGGGGCCCGAACACCGGGGAGCTGTTTTTT.